Presented here are 16 T cell receptor beta chains from one specimen sequenced in a study of graft-versus-host responses after intestinal transplantation. The assay was immunoSEQ multiplex PCR, and TCRdb's table has in-frame clones only and misses some. The table has around 50,000 clones, roughly 89% seen once. The sample in question was PBMCs, obtained 26 days after transplant. Source of these receptors: a human patient who received an intestinal transplant, so some T cells may come from the graft donor.

The chain joins TRBV4-3 to TRBJ2-1, with 7 bases identical to TRBD2. The CDR3 loop spans 18 amino acids. Germline-derived CDR1 and CDR2 are LGHNA and YSLEER. V lost 1 base to trimming and J lost 10 bases; unmatched junction nucleotides: 19. CDR3 nucleotides: TGCGCCAGCAGCCAAGGTAACTACGGGGGGACCCCCTTTGACGAGCAGTTCTTC. Its protein product is CASSQGNYGGTPFDEQFF.

The sample holds a few counts of this clone. V and J are TRBV25-1 and TRBJ2-6; 8 bases match TRBD1. The V and J ends lost 7 bases and 9 bases, in that order; junction bases with no gene match: 14. The CDR3 consists of 16 residues. CDR1 is MGHDK and CDR2 is SYGVNS in the germline V gene. The CDR3 region has the DNA TGTGCCAGCACCGGAGACAGGGGTGCTGGTAGCAACGTCCTGACTTTC. Its protein is CASTGDRGAGSNVLTF.

This chain links TRBV28 with TRBJ2-2; 12 nucleotides agree with TRBD2. This CDR3 is built from 18 residues. V dropped 2 bases and J dropped 0; count of bases not matched to a gene: 4. The germline V gene encodes CDR1 MDHEN and CDR2 SYDVKM. CDR3 nucleotides: TGTGCCAGCAGTTTAGTCCTAGCGGGGGGGTCGAACACCGGGGAGCTGTTTTTT. Protein: CASSLVLAGGSNTGELFF.

The chain links TRBV2 to TRBJ2-1; D is possibly TRBD1 (5 bases). The germline gives CDR1 SNHLY, CDR2 FYNNEI. The CDR3 extends over 12 amino acids. Between the trimmed V and J ends, which lost 3 bases and 7 bases, there was a span of 7 bases. The CDR3 coding sequence is TGTGCCAGCAGTGAGGGGCGGAATGAGCAGTTCTTC. Protein sequence: CASSEGRNEQFF. Looking up the rest from reference TRBV2 and TRBJ2-1 gives the full variable domain: EPEVTQTPSHQVTQMGQEVILRCVPISNHLYFYWYRQILGQKVEFLVSFYNNEISEKSEIFDDQFSVERPDGSNFTLKIRSTKLEDSAMYFCASSEGRNEQFFGPGTRLTVL.

The chain uses TRBV5-5 and TRBJ1-1, with D uncertain. This CDR3 contains 14 residues. V lost 0 bases to trimming and J lost 1 base, with 7 bases between them. CDR1 and CDR2 (germline): SGHKS, YYEKEE (reference sequence). DNA for the CDR3: TGTGCCAGCAGCTTGGGGTTCGGGAACACTGAAGCTTTCTTT. Amino acid sequence: CASSLGFGNTEAFF.

V and J are TRBV28 and TRBJ1-3; tentative D call: TRBD1 (5 bases). Trimming stripped 3 bases from V and 2 bases from J, with 14 bases between. The length of the CDR3 is 16 residues. Germline V CDR1 and CDR2: MDHEN, SYDVKM. CDR3 protein: CASSFTEWGAGNTIYF. CDR3 nucleotide sequence: TGTGCCAGCAGTTTTACTGAGTGGGGGGCTGGAAACACCATATATTTT.

In its sample, this clone was seen once. This sequence joins TRBV10-3 and TRBJ1-5; D is uncertain. There are 13 residues in the CDR3. Trimming removed 8 bases at V and 0 bases at J, with 8 bases between. Germline CDR1 and CDR2: ENHRY and SYGVKD. CDR3 DNA sequence: TGTGCCATCCAGGCTTATAGCAATCAGCCCCAGCATTTT. Translating gives CAIQAYSNQPQHF.

This chain uses TRBV5-1 with TRBJ2-1; 10 bases line up with TRBD2. With 5 bases clipped from V and 3 bases from J, the junction kept 5 bases outside the gene matches. This CDR3 has 15 amino acids. Germline CDR1 is SGHRS and CDR2 is YFSETQ. The CDR3 nucleotides read TGCGCCAGCAGACCTTGGACTAGCGGCTACAATGAGCAGTTCTTC. It encodes CASRPWTSGYNEQFF.

The V and J genes are TRBV11-2 and TRBJ2-1, with 12 bases fitting TRBD2. Germline assignment: CDR1 SGHAT and CDR2 FQNNGV. This CDR3 contains 15 residues. J lost 7 bases, V lost 2 bases, and 3 bases had no gene match. The CDR3 DNA reads TGTGCCAGCAGCTTACTAGCGGGGGGGCTGAATGAGCAGTTCTTC. As protein: CASSLLAGGLNEQFF.

The V and J genes are TRBV4-1 and TRBJ1-1; D is uncertain. In germline, CDR1 is MGHRA, CDR2 YSYEKL. Between the trimmed V and J ends, which lost 0 bases and 5 bases, there was a span of 10 bases. CDR3 length equals 14 residues. In DNA, the CDR3 is TGCGCCAGCAGCCAAGAGGTCTCCGGGACTGAAGCTTTCTTT. It yields the protein CASSQEVSGTEAFF.

The V and J genes are TRBV27 and TRBJ1-1, with D unresolved. From germline, CDR1 is MNHEY and CDR2 SMNVEV (reference sequence). V was trimmed by 6 bases and J by 8 bases, leaving 16 bases between them. The CDR3 is 13 amino acids. The CDR3 bases are TGTGCCAGCAGCCCGACTAACCAGGAGGAAGCTTTCTTT. It codes for CASSPTNQEEAFF.

The V gene is TRBV4-1, the J gene TRBJ1-6; 7 nucleotides agree with TRBD1. There are 16 residues in the CDR3. V trimming: 5 bases; J trimming: 10 bases; junction bases outside the gene matches: 14. Germline CDR1 MGHRA, CDR2 YSYEKL. CDR3 sequence reads: CASSEGRGVLRSPLHF. The CDR3 nucleotides read TGCGCCAGCAGCGAAGGCAGGGGGGTTCTACGGTCACCCCTCCACTTT.

The V and J genes are TRBV6-6 and TRBJ1-1; 9 nucleotides line up with TRBD1. This CDR3 is built from 15 residues. Germline V CDR1 and CDR2: MNHNY, SVGAGI (reference sequence). J lost 5 bases, V lost 5 bases, and 9 bases had no gene match. CDR3 bases: TGTGCCAGCAGTACCGGGACAGGGCGATGGACTGAAGCTTTCTTT. It codes for CASSTGTGRWTEAFF.

The chain has TRBV11-2 and TRBJ2-1, with TRBD2 identical over 7 bases. CDR3 length: 14 residues. V shed 5 bases, J shed 5 bases, and the junction held 6 bases outside the gene matches. The germline gives CDR1 SGHAT, CDR2 FQNNGV. The CDR3 coding sequence is TGTGCCAGCAGCCCCGGGACTACGAACAATGAGCAGTTCTTC. Amino acid sequence: CASSPGTTNNEQFF.

The chain is built from TRBV7-9 and TRBJ2-5; D gene unclear. CDR3 length: 11 residues. Germline loops: CDR1 SEHNR, CDR2 FQNEAQ (reference sequence). V shed 3 bases and J shed 6 bases, with 5 bases lying between them. CDR3 sequence reads: CASSLGKTQYF. Written as DNA, the CDR3 is TGTGCCAGCAGCTTGGGCAAGACCCAGTACTTC.

The chain carries TRBV11-2 and TRBJ1-1; D is undetermined. Germline V gene sequence: CDR1 SGHAT, CDR2 FQNNGV. This CDR3 comprises 12 residues. Trimming removed 7 bases at V and 1 base at J, with 7 bases between. As DNA, the CDR3 is TGTGCCAGCACTCCCCGGAACACTGAAGCTTTCTTT. Its protein is CASTPRNTEAFF.